Detailed here is one T cell receptor beta chain. Antigen specificity is unknown. This record belongs to a study of shared clonotypes between healthy human individuals. Findings and limits, study-wide: Memory subsets generally showed smaller estimated richness than naive subsets did.

V was shortened by 1 base and J by 0 bases, with 12 bases between the two germline ends. The V gene's germline CDR1 is KGHSH and CDR2 LQKENI. The CDR3 spans 16 residues. TCRdb's table, derived via immunoSEQ multiplex PCR, lists solely in-frame clones and lacks some. Among roughly 1,500,000 clones, approximately 98% were seen once, and the ten largest hold about 0.45%. This receptor was identified in a man younger than 45 in good health. Sequencing used naive CD4+ T cells sorted from blood. Subset: CD45RA+ positively selected. The chain couples TRBV18 to TRBJ1-1; D perhaps matches TRBD1 (6 bases). The CDR3 coding sequence is TGTGCCAGCTCACCACACAGGGACATCATGAACACTGAAGCTTTCTTT. The encoded protein is CASSPHRDIMNTEAFF.